Listed below are T cell receptor beta chains from one sample, sequenced in a study of blood T cell repertoires in COVID-19. Using immunoSEQ multiplex PCR, the repertoire was profiled, and TCRdb retains in-frame clones only, with some absent. This sample has 150,000 to 200,000 clones; roughly 80% occur once, and the top ten carry roughly 6.7%. The sample comprised peripheral blood. The source of these receptors is a man in his sixties with acute or convalescent COVID-19. The CDR3 runs from the conserved cysteine through the conserved F or W. A D gene is named only where the DNA matches it firmly. The size entry is marked missing in some rows and otherwise reads once, few, many or a size class.

v_gene	j_gene	d_gene	abundance	CDR3aa	CDR3nt
TRBV20-1	TRBJ2-3	TRBD1	NA	CSAGADRVSDTQYF	TGCAGTGCTGGTGCTGACAGGGTATCAGATACGCAGTATTTT
TRBV5-5	TRBJ1-6	NA	NA	CASSLAGDGSPLHF	TGTGCCAGCAGCCTGGCAGGGGATGGTTCACCCCTCCACTTT
TRBV24-1	TRBJ1-5	NA	NA	CATSDSGGGNQPQHF	TGTGCCACCAGTGATTCGGGGGGCGGAAATCAGCCCCAGCATTTT
TRBV13	TRBJ2-7	TRBD2	NA	CASSPPSGRGYEQYF	TGTGCCAGCAGCCCCCCTAGCGGGAGAGGGTACGAGCAGTACTTC
TRBV2	TRBJ2-1	NA	once	CASSVGRTGYNEQFF	TGTGCCAGCAGTGTGGGCCGGACGGGATACAATGAGCAGTTCTTC
TRBV6-5	TRBJ1-2	NA	NA	CASSYSRANYGYTF	TGTGCCAGCAGTTACTCAAGAGCTAACTATGGCTACACCTTC
TRBV10-2	TRBJ2-1	NA	NA	CASSNGTPTYNEQFF	TGCGCCAGCAGTAACGGGACACCTACCTACAATGAGCAGTTCTTC
TRBV7-3	TRBJ2-2	TRBD2	NA	CASSASSGRNTGELFF	TGTGCCAGCAGCGCAAGTAGCGGGCGGAACACCGGGGAGCTGTTTTTT
TRBV5-1	TRBJ1-2	TRBD1	NA	CASRPPGQLYGYTF	TGCGCCAGCAGGCCGCCGGGACAGCTCTATGGCTACACCTTC
TRBV27	TRBJ1-5	TRBD1	NA	CASSPRDSQAQHF	TGTGCCAGCAGTCCCCGGGACAGTCAAGCCCAGCATTTT
TRBV18	TRBJ1-4	NA	NA	CASSPSRTGNEKLFF	TGTGCCAGCTCACCAAGTAGGACGGGGAATGAAAAACTGTTTTTT
TRBV24-1	TRBJ2-5	TRBD2	few	CATSEKGLAGETQYF	TGTGCCACCAGTGAGAAGGGACTAGCGGGGGAGACCCAGTACTTC
TRBV3-1/TRBV3-2	TRBJ1-5	NA	NA	CASSQGFNQPQHF	TGTGCCAGCAGTCAGGGGTTCAATCAGCCCCAGCATTTT
TRBV19	TRBJ1-5	NA	few	CASSIRANQPQHF	TGTGCCAGTAGTATCAGGGCCAATCAGCCCCAGCATTTT
TRBV5-4	TRBJ1-1	TRBD1	NA	CASSGSGQGVSEAFF	TGTGCCAGCAGCGGGTCGGGACAGGGTGTATCTGAAGCTTTCTTT
TRBV19	TRBJ2-3	TRBD2	few	CASTWSGGATDTQYF	TGTGCCAGTACCTGGAGCGGGGGGGCGACAGATACGCAGTATTTT
TRBV7-3	TRBJ2-1	TRBD2	NA	CASSVLTSGFYNEQFF	TGTGCCAGCAGCGTCCTGACTAGCGGTTTCTACAATGAGCAGTTCTTC
TRBV2	TRBJ2-1	TRBD2	NA	CASSPGTTPRNEQFF	TGTGCCAGCAGTCCCGGGACTACCCCTCGCAATGAGCAGTTCTTC
TRBV6-5	TRBJ1-1	NA	NA	CASSNREYEAFF	TGTGCCAGCAGTAACAGGGAATACGAAGCTTTCTTT
TRBV10-3	TRBJ2-2	TRBD2	NA	CAISVGGTNTGELFF	TGTGCCATCAGTGTGGGGGGGACGAACACCGGGGAGCTGTTTTTT
TRBV27	TRBJ2-1	NA	large	CASSFGRFGEQFF	TGTGCCAGCAGTTTTGGTAGATTCGGTGAGCAGTTCTTC
TRBV5-1	TRBJ2-7	TRBD1	NA	CASSLDGQGRREQYF	TGCGCCAGCAGCTTGGACGGACAGGGTCGTCGGGAGCAGTACTTC
TRBV6-5	TRBJ1-1	NA	NA	CASRASEDTEAFF	TGTGCCAGCAGGGCTAGTGAGGACACTGAAGCTTTCTTT
TRBV4-1	TRBJ2-7	TRBD2	few	CASSPAGGRSEQYF	TGCGCCAGCAGCCCAGCGGGAGGGAGGTCCGAGCAGTACTTC
TRBV19	TRBJ2-2	TRBD2	NA	CASNPTSGDTGELFF	TGTGCCAGTAATCCGACTAGCGGGGACACCGGGGAGCTGTTTTTT